This TCR beta chain was retrieved from a study of cytomegalovirus exposure and HLA in healthy donors. The overall study: The Caucasian-associated ancestry cluster held roughly 81% of 398 genotyped donors.

Points from the study as a whole: Across HLA loci, a later analysis found differing TCR association rates, with DRB1 most and HLA-C fewest. An analysis that came later showed most CMV-associated TCR beta chains appearing HLA-restricted. There were a few CMV-associated chains whose specificity for CMV antigens was confirmed in vitro.

Worth noting for this clone: The antigen remains undetermined.

Germline V lookup: CDR1 ENHRY, CDR2 SYGVKD. The CDR3 covers 14 residues. V gave up 0 bases and J gave up 4 bases, with 9 bases separating them. The PCR used 60 Vbeta and 13 Jbeta primers. Method: immunoSEQ multiplex PCR; TCRdb's copy keeps in-frame clones and lacks some. The sample totals under 200,000 clones. The chain combines TRBV10-3 with TRBJ1-1, with D maybe TRBD1 (5 bases). The specimen was PBMCs. The origin of this receptor is a man younger than 40 in good health and CMV-seronegative. The CDR3 protein is CAISESAGATEAFF. CDR3 coding DNA: TGTGCCATCAGTGAGTCGGCTGGGGCCACTGAAGCTTTCTTT.